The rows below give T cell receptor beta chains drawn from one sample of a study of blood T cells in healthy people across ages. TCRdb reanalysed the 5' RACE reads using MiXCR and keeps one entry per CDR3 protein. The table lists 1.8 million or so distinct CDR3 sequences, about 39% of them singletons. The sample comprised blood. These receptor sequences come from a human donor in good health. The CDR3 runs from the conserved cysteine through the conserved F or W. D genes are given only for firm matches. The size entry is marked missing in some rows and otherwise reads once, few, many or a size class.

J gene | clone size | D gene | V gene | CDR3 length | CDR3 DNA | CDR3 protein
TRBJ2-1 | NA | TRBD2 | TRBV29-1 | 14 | TGCAGCGTTGCCCCGGGACTAGGGTCTGATGAGCAGTTCTTC | CSVAPGLGSDEQFF
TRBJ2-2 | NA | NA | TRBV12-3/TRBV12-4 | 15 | TGTGCCAGCAGTTTATATGCCCCGAACACCGGGGAGCTGTTTTTT | CASSLYAPNTGELFF
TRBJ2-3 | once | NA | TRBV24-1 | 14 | TGTGCCACCAGTGATTTCGGGAAGGCAGATACGCAGTATTTT | CATSDFGKADTQYF
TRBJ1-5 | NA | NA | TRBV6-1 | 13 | TGTGCCAGCAGGGACGACGGAGATCAGCCCCAGCATTTT | CASRDDGDQPQHF
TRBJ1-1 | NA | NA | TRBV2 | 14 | TGTGCCAGCAGTGAAAGGGGACAGAACACTGAAGCTTTCTTT | CASSERGQNTEAFF
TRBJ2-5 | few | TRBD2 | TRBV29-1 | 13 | TGCAGCGCTTCGGGAGGCAGAGCAGAGACCCAGTACTTC | CSASGGRAETQYF
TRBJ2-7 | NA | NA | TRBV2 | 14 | TGTGCCAGCAGTGACTTGGGATCAGCCTACGAGCAGTACTTC | CASSDLGSAYEQYF
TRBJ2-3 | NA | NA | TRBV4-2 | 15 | TGTGCCAGCAGCCTCCTCAGAGAGAACACAGATACGCAGTATTTT | CASSLLRENTDTQYF
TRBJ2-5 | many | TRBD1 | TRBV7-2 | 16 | TGTGCCAGCAGCAAGCTCGGGACAGGGGTACCAGAGACCCAGTACTTC | CASSKLGTGVPETQYF
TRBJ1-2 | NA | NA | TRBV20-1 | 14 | TGCAGTGCCGTCCGGGACAACCGTCACTATGGCTACACCTTC | CSAVRDNRHYGYTF
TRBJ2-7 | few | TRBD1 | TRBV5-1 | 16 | TGCGCCAGCAGCCTGGGACAGGGGGCGCGAGACTACGAGCAGTACTTC | CASSLGQGARDYEQYF
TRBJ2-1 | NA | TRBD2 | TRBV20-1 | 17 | TGCAGTGCTAGGACCGGACTAGCGGGGGTCCAGTACAATGAGCAGTTCTTC | CSARTGLAGVQYNEQFF
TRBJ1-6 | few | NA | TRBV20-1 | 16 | TGCAGTGCTAGAGATCGGGGAGCCCGGACCAATTCACCCCTCCACTTT | CSARDRGARTNSPLHF
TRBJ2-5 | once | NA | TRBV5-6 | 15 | TGTGCCAGCAGCAGCCGGGACCGGGGTATGGAGACCCAGTACTTC | CASSSRDRGMETQYF
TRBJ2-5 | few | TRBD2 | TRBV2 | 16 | TGTGCCAGCAGTGATTCGCTAGCGGGGAGCCAAGAGACCCAGTACTTC | CASSDSLAGSQETQYF
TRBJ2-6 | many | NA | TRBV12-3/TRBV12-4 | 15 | TGTGCCAGCAGTTTTTGGGGCTCTGGGGCCAACGTCCTGACTTTC | CASSFWGSGANVLTF
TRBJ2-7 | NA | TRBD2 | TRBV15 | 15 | TGTGCCACCAGCAGAGATGGGGAGGGGTTCTACGAGCAGTACTTC | CATSRDGEGFYEQYF
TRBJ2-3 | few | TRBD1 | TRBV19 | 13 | TGTGCCAGTAACAGGGGAGTCGCAGATACGCAGTATTTT | CASNRGVADTQYF
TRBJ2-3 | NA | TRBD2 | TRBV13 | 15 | TGTGCCAGCAGCTTAGAGGCTAGCGGGGAGCGTACGCAGTATTTT | CASSLEASGERTQYF
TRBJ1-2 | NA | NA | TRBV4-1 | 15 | TGCGCCAGCAGCCGCGAAATAAGAGCTAACTATGGCTACACCTTC | CASSREIRANYGYTF
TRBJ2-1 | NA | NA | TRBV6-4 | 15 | TGTGCCAGCAGTCCGACCCGGGACTTTTACAATGAGCAGTTCTTC | CASSPTRDFYNEQFF
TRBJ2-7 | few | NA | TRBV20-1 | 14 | TGCAGTGTAATAAGCGGGTTACTCTCCTACGAGCAGTACTTC | CSVISGLLSYEQYF
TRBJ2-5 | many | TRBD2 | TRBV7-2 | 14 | TGTGCCAGCAGTTCGGGACTAGCGGAAGAGACCCAGTACTTC | CASSSGLAEETQYF
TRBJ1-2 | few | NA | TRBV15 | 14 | TGTGCCACCAGCAGAGATAAGGGTAACTATGGCTACACCTTC | CATSRDKGNYGYTF